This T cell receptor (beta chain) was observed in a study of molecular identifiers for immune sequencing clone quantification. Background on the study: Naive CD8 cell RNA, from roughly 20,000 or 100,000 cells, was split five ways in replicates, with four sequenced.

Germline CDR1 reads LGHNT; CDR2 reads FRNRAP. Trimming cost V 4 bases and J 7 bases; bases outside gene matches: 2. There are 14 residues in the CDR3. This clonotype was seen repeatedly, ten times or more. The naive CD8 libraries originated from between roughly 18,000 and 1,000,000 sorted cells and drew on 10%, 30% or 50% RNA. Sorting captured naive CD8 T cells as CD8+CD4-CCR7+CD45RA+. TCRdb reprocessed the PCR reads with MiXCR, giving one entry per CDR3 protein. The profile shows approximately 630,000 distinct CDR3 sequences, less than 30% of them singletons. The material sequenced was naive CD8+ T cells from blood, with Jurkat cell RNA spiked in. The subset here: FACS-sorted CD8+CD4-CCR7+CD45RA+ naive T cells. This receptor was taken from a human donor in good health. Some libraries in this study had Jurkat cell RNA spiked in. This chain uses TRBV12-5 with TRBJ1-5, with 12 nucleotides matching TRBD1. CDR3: CASGSGTGGQPQHF. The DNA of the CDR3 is TGTGCTAGTGGTTCTGGGACAGGGGGCCAGCCCCAGCATTTT.